Here is one T cell receptor beta chain with its context. CDR1 is LNHDA, CDR2 SQIVND, per germline (reference sequence). J gave up 0 bases and V 5 bases, and 6 bases lay outside the gene matches. The CDR3 loop spans 15 amino acids. Sequencing used immunoSEQ multiplex PCR; TCRdb keeps in-frame clones, though not all of them. The sample carries about half a million clones, 80% to 90% recorded once. These data come from a study of blood T cell repertoires in COVID-19. This sequence was found in a human donor in a cohort sampled during active COVID-19. The chain uses TRBV19 and TRBJ1-1, with TRBD1 identical over 7 bases. The sequenced sample consisted of peripheral blood. CDR3 region: CASSFFGTVNTEAFF. The DNA of the CDR3 is TGTGCCAGTAGTTTTTTCGGGACAGTGAACACTGAAGCTTTCTTT.